Each of the 17 T cell receptor beta chains below was sequenced from the same sample in a study of blood T cell repertoires in COVID-19. Produced via immunoSEQ multiplex PCR; TCRdb's table is partial and in-frame only. The sample holds about 51,000 clones; 86% are singletons and the top ten take roughly 1.3%. The source material was peripheral blood. These TCRs come from a man in his 60s with acute or convalescent COVID-19.

The chain recombines TRBV6-6 with TRBJ1-2, with 10 positions matching TRBD1. CDR1 and CDR2 from the germline V gene are MNHNY and SVGAGI (reference sequence). This CDR3 spans 16 amino acids. The junction had 14 bases not matched to a gene; V was cut back by 6 bases and J by 7 bases. The CDR3 protein is CASSSDRGVARGGYTF. The CDR3 nucleotides read TGTGCCAGCAGCTCGGACAGGGGGGTAGCAAGGGGTGGCTACACCTTC.

The rearrangement joins TRBV7-2 to TRBJ1-1, with D possibly being TRBD1 (6 bases). Looked up from germline, CDR1 is SGHTA and CDR2 is FQGNSA. This CDR3 has 15 amino acids. The V end was cut by 5 bases, the J end by 5 bases, with 18 bases between. In DNA, the CDR3 is TGTGCCAGCAGCCCATCGTGGGGGCGCCGGACTGAAGCTTTCTTT. Amino acids: CASSPSWGRRTEAFF.

The CDR3: CASRQGATEAFF. CDR3 nucleotide sequence: TGTGCCAGTAGGCAGGGGGCAACTGAAGCTTTCTTT. J is TRBJ1-1 and V is TRBV19, with 8 bases lining up with TRBD1. With 6 bases clipped from V and 5 bases from J, the junction kept 2 bases outside the gene matches. This CDR3 contains 12 residues. Per germline, CDR1 LNHDA and CDR2 SQIVND (reference sequence).

This clone showed up just a few times. The chain is built from TRBV5-5 and TRBJ1-6, with D possibly TRBD1 on 6 matching bases. The CDR3 contains 14 residues. The germline V gene has CDR1 SGHKS and CDR2 YYEKEE (reference sequence). The V end lost 7 bases, the J end lost 8 bases, and 16 bases lay between the germline ends. In DNA form, the CDR3 reads TGTGCCAGCTCTTTAGACAGGCTTTATTCACCCCTCCACTTT. This encodes CASSLDRLYSPLHF.

This chain connects TRBV9 to TRBJ2-3; D is unresolved. The germline gives CDR1 SGDLS, CDR2 YYNGEE. The CDR3 has 16 amino acids. V was clipped by 0 bases and J by 0 bases, with 11 bases between them. The CDR3 DNA follows: TGTGCCAGCAGCGTAGATAGTGGGCCTAGCACAGATACGCAGTATTTT. This encodes CASSVDSGPSTDTQYF. The whole variable domain, remainder taken from reference TRBV9 and TRBJ2-3, is DSGVTQTPKHLITATGQRVTLRCSPRSGDLSVYWYQQSLDQGLQFLIQYYNGEERAKGNILERFSAQQFPDLHSELNLSSLELGDSALYFCASSVDSGPSTDTQYFGPGTRLTVL.

V is TRBV6-2 or TRBV6-3 and J is TRBJ1-1; a possible D gene is TRBD1 (5 bases). The CDR3 is 14 amino acids. From germline, CDR1 is MNHEY and CDR2 SVGEGT. The V and J ends lost 3 bases and 6 bases respectively, with 14 bases between them. CDR3 sequence (DNA): TGTGCCAGCAGTTATCGAGCAGGGAGGTCTGAAGCTTTCTTT. Protein: CASSYRAGRSEAFF.

Concerning this clone: Its ends do not fully match the called genes, so a read error is possible. The V gene is TRBV19, the J gene TRBJ2-5; 11 nucleotides line up with TRBD2. The CDR3 loop spans 15 amino acids. Germline loops: CDR1 LNHDA, CDR2 SQIVND (reference sequence). In nucleotides, the CDR3 is TGTGCCAGTAATATAGCGGGGGGGCCCGTGGAGACCCAGTACTTC. Its translation: CASNIAGGPVETQYF. Looking up the rest from reference TRBV19 and TRBJ2-5 gives the full variable domain: DGGITQSPKYLFRKEGQNVTLSCEQNLNHDAMYWYRQDPGQGLRLIYYSQIVNDFQKGDIAEGYSVSREKKESFPLTVTSAQKNPTAFYLCASNIAGGPVETQYFGPGTRLLVL.

The chain joins TRBV27 to TRBJ1-2; a weak D match, TRBD1 (6 bases). CDR3 length: 14 amino acids. Germline V lookup: CDR1 MNHEY, CDR2 SMNVEV (reference sequence). The V and J ends lost 5 bases and 3 bases respectively, with 13 bases between them. For the CDR3, the DNA is TGTGCCAGCAGTCCCTCGGGGGGCCACTATGGCTACACCTTC. Its protein product is CASSPSGGHYGYTF.

The chain joins TRBV5-6 to TRBJ1-5; 10 nucleotides agree with TRBD1. CDR3 size: 16 residues. Germline trimming cut 3 bases from V and 4 bases from J; bases unmatched to any gene: 7. The germline CDR1 and CDR2 sequences are SGHDT and YYEEEE. CDR3 coding DNA: TGTGCCAGCAGCTCATACAAGGGACAGGGGAATCAGCCCCAGCATTTT. It yields the protein CASSSYKGQGNQPQHF.

The chain uses TRBV19 and TRBJ2-1, with 10 bases identical to TRBD1. The germline gives CDR1 LNHDA, CDR2 SQIVND (reference sequence). The CDR3 length is 14 residues. V gave up 6 bases and J gave up 5 bases; unmatched junction bases: 4. CDR3 bases: TGTGCCAGTAGCCCGGGACAGGGGAACAATGAGCAGTTCTTC. Translated, it gives CASSPGQGNNEQFF. The variable domain in full, completed from reference TRBV19 and TRBJ2-1, reads DGGITQSPKYLFRKEGQNVTLSCEQNLNHDAMYWYRQDPGQGLRLIYYSQIVNDFQKGDIAEGYSVSREKKESFPLTVTSAQKNPTAFYLCASSPGQGNNEQFFGPGTRLTVL.

J is TRBJ2-7 and V is TRBV20-1, with D possibly TRBD1 on 5 matching bases. V lost 5 bases, J lost 5 bases, and 10 bases lay in between. Germline loops: CDR1 DFQATT, CDR2 SNEGSKA (reference sequence). CDR3 length equals 11 residues. The CDR3 sequence is CSAQQVHEQYF. The DNA for the CDR3 is TGCAGTGCTCAACAGGTCCACGAGCAGTACTTC.

This chain connects TRBV2 to TRBJ1-5, with D perhaps TRBD1 (6 bases). From germline, CDR1 is SNHLY and CDR2 FYNNEI. The V end was cut by 2 bases, the J end by 1 base, with 12 bases between. This CDR3 region has 16 residues. The CDR3: CASSELQGRSNQPQHF. In nucleotides, the CDR3 is TGTGCCAGCAGTGAACTACAGGGTAGGAGCAATCAGCCCCAGCATTTT.

The chain links TRBV25-1 to TRBJ1-3, with 7 nucleotides matching TRBD1. CDR1 is MGHDK, CDR2 SYGVNS, per germline. This CDR3 is 15 amino acids long. The V segment lost 7 bases and the J segment 2 bases; nucleotides outside the gene matches: 8. CDR3 in DNA: TGTGCCAGCACGGCAATGGGACAGACTGGAAACACCATATATTTT. It is translated as CASTAMGQTGNTIYF. Looking up the rest from reference TRBV25-1 and TRBJ1-3 gives the full variable domain: EADIYQTPRYLVIGTGKKITLECSQTMGHDKMYWYQQDPGMELHLIHYSYGVNSTEKGDLSSESTVSRIRTEHFPLTLESARPSHTSQYLCASTAMGQTGNTIYFGEGSWLTVV.

The V and J genes are TRBV19 and TRBJ1-5; no clear D. Germline V CDR1 and CDR2: LNHDA, SQIVND (reference sequence). The V gene lost 5 bases and the J gene lost 4 bases, with 12 bases spanning the gap. The CDR3 spans 14 residues. The CDR3 DNA reads TGTGCCAGTAGTCGAAGACGGGAGAATCAGCCCCAGCATTTT. Amino acids: CASSRRRENQPQHF.

CDR3 region: CASSEGQGAEAFF. In DNA form, the CDR3 reads TGTGCCAGCAGCGAGGGACAGGGGGCTGAAGCTTTCTTT. This chain joins TRBV9 and TRBJ1-1, with 11 nucleotides matching TRBD1. Germline values: CDR1 SGDLS, CDR2 YYNGEE. Unmatched junction bases numbered 1, after V lost 3 bases and J lost 6 bases. The CDR3 loop spans 13 amino acids.

J is TRBJ1-5 and V is TRBV4-1, with D maybe TRBD1 (6 bases). V was cut by 1 base and J by 4 bases, with 11 bases left in between. CDR1 is MGHRA, CDR2 YSYEKL, per germline. CDR3 length equals 15 residues. The DNA for the CDR3 is TGCGCCAGCAGCCAAGGGGGGGGCCTTAATCAGCCCCAGCATTTT. Translated: CASSQGGGLNQPQHF.

The chain employs TRBV28 and TRBJ1-3; D is uncertain. The CDR3 consists of 15 residues. V was shortened by 6 bases and J by 0 bases, with 12 bases between the two germline ends. Germline V gene sequence: CDR1 MDHEN, CDR2 SYDVKM. Here the CDR3 reads CASSLGVSSGNTIYF. CDR3 nucleotide sequence: TGTGCCAGCAGCCTAGGTGTCTCCTCTGGAAACACCATATATTTT.